One sample yielded the 24 T cell receptor beta chains listed below, sequenced in a study of identical twins. TCRdb re-analysed the 5' RACE reads in MiXCR, keeping a single row per CDR3 protein. The data show under 500,000 distinct CDR3 sequences, roughly an eighth seen once. This sample was shared with a second study, whose subject was yellow fever vaccine responses in identical twins.

Sequenced input: CD4+ T cells sorted from blood. Receptor source: a young woman in good health.

The chain uses TRBV28 and TRBJ2-1; the match to TRBD2 covers 10 bases. The germline V gene has CDR1 MDHEN and CDR2 SYDVKM. J lost 9 bases, V lost 4 bases, and 9 bases had no gene match. The CDR3 length is 15 residues. The DNA for the CDR3 is TGTGCCAGCAGTTCCACAGCGGGAGGGCCTAGTGAGCAGTTCTTC. This sequence encodes CASSSTAGGPSEQFF.

The rearrangement joins TRBV9 to TRBJ2-3; TRBD1 is a possible D gene (6 bases). Germline V gives CDR1 SGDLS, CDR2 YYNGEE. V lost 4 bases, J lost 3 bases, and 18 bases lay in between. The CDR3 contains 16 residues. Written as DNA, the CDR3 is TGTGCCAGCAGCCGTAGAGCAGGGGACGAAACAGATACGCAGTATTTT. Encoded protein: CASSRRAGDETDTQYF.

The gene calls are TRBV5-4 and TRBJ2-1; D gene ambiguous. Between the trimmed V and J ends, which lost 4 bases and 5 bases, there was a span of 10 bases. The CDR3 is made up of 13 amino acids. Germline loops: CDR1 SGHNT, CDR2 YYREEE (reference sequence). The CDR3 region has the DNA TGTGCCAGCAGCGGAGAAGGTAACAATGAGCAGTTCTTC. It translates to CASSGEGNNEQFF.

The genes are TRBV5-1 and TRBJ2-5; 9 nucleotides align to TRBD1. V was clipped by 0 bases and J by 3 bases; unmatched bases: 3. Germline V lookup: CDR1 SGHRS, CDR2 YFSETQ. This CDR3 spans 15 amino acids. CDR3 amino acids: CASSLEGTGKETQYF. The CDR3 bases are TGCGCCAGCAGCTTGGAGGGGACAGGGAAAGAGACCCAGTACTTC.

The rearrangement joins TRBV3-1 to TRBJ1-2; no clear D gene. This CDR3 has 15 residues. The V end was cut by 0 bases, the J end by 1 base, with 9 bases between. Germline values: CDR1 LGHDT, CDR2 YNNKEL (reference sequence). DNA of the CDR3: TGTGCCAGCAGCCAAGAGGGGAAGGATAACTATGGCTACACCTTC. This encodes CASSQEGKDNYGYTF.

In this sample, this clonotype turned up a few times. J is TRBJ1-5 and V is TRBV7-9; 7 nucleotides align to TRBD1. With V trimmed by 4 bases and J by 1 base, 10 bases remained unmatched. From germline, CDR1 is SEHNR and CDR2 FQNEAQ (reference sequence). This CDR3 contains 17 residues. In nucleotides, the CDR3 is TGTGCCAGCAGCTCGAACCGCGGACAGGCGAGCAATCAGCCCCAGCATTTT. Protein product: CASSSNRGQASNQPQHF.

DNA of the CDR3: TGTGCCAGCAGCTTACGAGGGACAGGGCCAAAGACCCAGTACTTC. Its protein is CASSLRGTGPKTQYF. The gene calls are TRBV7-2 and TRBJ2-5, with TRBD1 matching 9 bases. This CDR3 region has 15 residues. Per germline, CDR1 SGHTA and CDR2 FQGNSA. V gave up 2 bases and J gave up 6 bases; unmatched junction bases: 7. The full variable domain, in which reference TRBV7-2 and TRBJ2-5 provide the parts outside the CDR3, is GAGVSQSPSNKVTEKGKDVELRCDPISGHTALYWYRQSLGQGLEFLIYFQGNSAPDKSGLPSDRFSAERTGGSVSTLTIQRTQQEDSAVYLCASSLRGTGPKTQYFGPGTRLLVL.

This clonotype has more than one count but fewer than ten. The chain carries TRBV2 and TRBJ2-7; D possibly corresponds to TRBD2 (7 bases). Trimming removed 7 bases at V and 1 base at J, with 14 bases between. The germline V gene encodes CDR1 SNHLY and CDR2 FYNNEI. This CDR3 is built from 14 residues. The CDR3 bases are TGTGCCAGCATTTCGGGGGGCGGTTCCTACGAGCAGTACTTC. This sequence encodes CASISGGGSYEQYF.

This clonotype has more than one count but fewer than ten. V gene TRBV10-2 combines with J gene TRBJ2-1, with D unclear. V dropped 7 bases and J dropped 8 bases, with 9 bases sitting between them. CDR1 and CDR2 from the germline V gene are WSHSY and SAAADI. The CDR3 runs 11 residues. Here the CDR3 DNA reads TGCGCCAGCACCCCCGATGATGAGCAGTTCTTC. Encoded protein: CASTPDDEQFF.

V and J are TRBV28 and TRBJ2-1; TRBD2 agrees at 16 bases. This CDR3 contains 19 residues. Germline V gene sequence: CDR1 MDHEN, CDR2 SYDVKM. The junction had 11 bases not matched to a gene; V was cut back by 6 bases and J by 3 bases. CDR3 nucleotide sequence: TGTGCCAGCAGACCATCAACCGGGACTAGCGGGAGGGGCTACAATGAGCAGTTCTTC. Translation gives CASRPSTGTSGRGYNEQFF. Full variable domain (remainder filled in from reference TRBV28 and TRBJ2-1): DVKVTQSSRYLVKRTGEKVFLECVQDMDHENMFWYRQDPGLGLRLIYFSYDVKMKEKGDIPEGYSVSREKKERFSLILESASTNQTSMYLCASRPSTGTSGRGYNEQFFGPGTRLTVL.

The chain is built from TRBV19 and TRBJ2-5; 11 bases fit TRBD2. This CDR3 contains 16 residues. Germline lookup yields CDR1 LNHDA and CDR2 SQIVND (reference sequence). The V and J ends lost 3 bases and 0 bases, in that order; junction bases with no gene match: 3. The CDR3 sequence is CASSMTSGAYQETQYF. The DNA of the CDR3 is TGTGCCAGTAGTATGACTAGCGGGGCGTACCAAGAGACCCAGTACTTC. The variable domain in full, completed from reference TRBV19 and TRBJ2-5, reads DGGITQSPKYLFRKEGQNVTLSCEQNLNHDAMYWYRQDPGQGLRLIYYSQIVNDFQKGDIAEGYSVSREKKESFPLTVTSAQKNPTAFYLCASSMTSGAYQETQYFGPGTRLLVL.

The chain links TRBV5-1 to TRBJ2-2; D is possibly TRBD2 (6 bases). The length of the CDR3 is 14 residues. In germline, CDR1 is SGHRS, CDR2 YFSETQ. Trimming stripped 7 bases from V and 2 bases from J, with 12 bases between. DNA of the CDR3: TGCGCCAGCGGGCCGGGACTTAACACCGGGGAGCTGTTTTTT. Amino acid sequence: CASGPGLNTGELFF. The complete variable domain, with remaining parts taken from reference TRBV5-1 and TRBJ2-2, reads KAGVTQTPRYLIKTRGQQVTLSCSPISGHRSVSWYQQTPGQGLQFLFEYFSETQRNKGNFPGRFSGRQFSNSRSEMNVSTLELGDSALYLCASGPGLNTGELFFGEGSRLTVL.

In this sample, this clonotype turned up once. The chain recombines TRBV20-1 with TRBJ2-3; 8 nucleotides align to TRBD2. V trimming: 3 bases; J trimming: 4 bases; junction bases outside the gene matches: 9. The CDR3 spans 15 residues. Germline V gene data show CDR1 as DFQATT and CDR2 as SNEGSKA (reference sequence). CDR3: CSARGRTSRPDTQYF. DNA of the CDR3: TGCAGTGCTAGGGGTCGGACTAGCCGCCCAGATACGCAGTATTTT.

This clonotype was seen a few times. This sequence joins TRBV6-1 and TRBJ1-1, with 8 bases fitting TRBD1. The germline CDR1 and CDR2 sequences are MNHNS and SASEGT. CDR3 length equals 15 residues. V lost 8 bases, J lost 0 bases, and 8 bases stayed unmatched. The CDR3 coding sequence is TGTGCCAGCGCCCGGGACAGGCCTGTGAACACTGAAGCTTTCTTT. Encoded protein: CASARDRPVNTEAFF.

This clonotype has ten or more counts. The V and J genes are TRBV7-9 and TRBJ2-7; D unresolved. The CDR3 sequence is 15 residues long. Trimming removed 8 bases from V and 2 bases from J, with 19 bases in between. The germline V gene encodes CDR1 SEHNR and CDR2 FQNEAQ (reference sequence). For the CDR3, the DNA is TGTGCCAGCCACGAATTGGGCCCTAACGCCTACGAGCAGTACTTC. Translation: CASHELGPNAYEQYF. The whole variable domain, remainder taken from reference TRBV7-9 and TRBJ2-7, is DTGVSQNPRHKITKRGQNVTFRCDPISEHNRLYWYRQTLGQGPEFLTYFQNEAQLEKSRLLSDRFSAERPKGSFSTLEIQRTEQGDSAMYLCASHELGPNAYEQYFGPGTRLTVT.

This clonotype turned up a few times. This chain uses TRBV19 with TRBJ2-1; D unresolved. V lost 4 bases and J lost 5, with 18 bases in between. The CDR3 runs 16 residues. Germline CDR1 and CDR2: LNHDA and SQIVND (reference sequence). In DNA form, the CDR3 reads TGTGCCAGTAGTACCCTCAGACCCGGCCCCGACAATGAGCAGTTCTTC. It encodes CASSTLRPGPDNEQFF.

This clonotype was recorded a few times. This chain joins TRBV20-1 and TRBJ2-1, with D unresolved. The germline V and J ends were trimmed by 6 bases and 5 bases, with 17 bases remaining between them. The germline V gene has CDR1 DFQATT and CDR2 SNEGSKA (reference sequence). The CDR3 loop spans 14 amino acids. The CDR3 region is CSASPQGLDNEQFF. CDR3 DNA sequence: TGCAGTGCCAGCCCCCAAGGCTTGGACAATGAGCAGTTCTTC.

This clonotype turned up a few times. V and J are TRBV4-3 and TRBJ2-2; 7 bases fit TRBD1. Germline values: CDR1 LGHNA, CDR2 YSLEER. The CDR3 has 16 amino acids. Trimming took 5 bases from V and 8 from J; bases not matched to a gene: 14. The CDR3, as DNA: TGCGCCAGCAGCTCCCCAAGGGGGCGAACAACGGGGGAGCTGTTTTTT. Translation gives CASSSPRGRTTGELFF.

This clonotype was counted only a few times. The gene calls are TRBV28 and TRBJ1-2, with 8 bases fitting TRBD1. The germline CDR1 and CDR2 sequences are MDHEN and SYDVKM. The V gene end was trimmed by 8 bases and the J gene end by 8 bases; junction bases not matched to a gene: 10. This CDR3 has 13 amino acids. The CDR3 bases are TGTGCCAGCTACCGCAGGGGGCCGGGAGGCTACACCTTC. Translating it yields CASYRRGPGGYTF.

The gene calls are TRBV5-4 and TRBJ2-7, with D possibly called TRBD1 or TRBD2 (6 bases each). The CDR3 is made up of 16 amino acids. V lost 6 bases to trimming and J lost 4 bases, with 23 bases between them. In germline, CDR1 is SGHNT, CDR2 YYREEE (reference sequence). The CDR3 sequence is CASNTTMGAGNYEQYF. CDR3 DNA: TGTGCCAGCAACACCACCATGGGGGCGGGAAATTACGAGCAGTACTTC.

V and J are TRBV5-1 and TRBJ2-5; D is undetermined. V dropped 0 bases and J dropped 3 bases, with 12 bases sitting between them. The germline CDR1 and CDR2 sequences are SGHRS and YFSETQ. The CDR3 sequence is 15 residues long. The CDR3 nucleotides read TGCGCCAGCAGCTTGGGATGGGAAGCAAAAGAGACCCAGTACTTC. It is translated as CASSLGWEAKETQYF.

The genes are TRBV7-2 and TRBJ2-3, with TRBD2 matching 13 bases. The germline gives CDR1 SGHTA, CDR2 FQGNSA. The length of the CDR3 is 17 residues. Trimming cost V 5 bases and J 1 base; bases outside gene matches: 6. In DNA, the CDR3 is TGTGCCAGCAGCCTGGGACTAGCGGGGACTGGCACAGATACGCAGTATTTT. Protein: CASSLGLAGTGTDTQYF.

About this clonotype itself: Just one base apart from a much larger clone, this may be a read error. This chain uses TRBV4-3 with TRBJ1-4, with TRBD1 matching 7 bases. Germline V gene lookup returns CDR1 LGHNA and CDR2 YSLEER. The CDR3 is made up of 14 amino acids. CDR3 protein: CASSPGQSNEILFF. The CDR3 region has the DNA TGCGCCAGCAGCCCGGGACAGTCCAATGAAATACTGTTTTTT.

A note on this clonotype: Its ends do not fully match the called genes, so a read error is possible. This sequence joins TRBV7-6 and TRBJ2-7; 11 nucleotides agree with TRBD2. The CDR3 runs 14 residues. Germline CDR1 is SGHVS and CDR2 is FNYEAQ. Written as DNA, the CDR3 is TGTACCAGCAGCTTAGTAGCGGGAGGGCTTGAGCAGTACTTC. Translated: CTSSLVAGGLEQYF.